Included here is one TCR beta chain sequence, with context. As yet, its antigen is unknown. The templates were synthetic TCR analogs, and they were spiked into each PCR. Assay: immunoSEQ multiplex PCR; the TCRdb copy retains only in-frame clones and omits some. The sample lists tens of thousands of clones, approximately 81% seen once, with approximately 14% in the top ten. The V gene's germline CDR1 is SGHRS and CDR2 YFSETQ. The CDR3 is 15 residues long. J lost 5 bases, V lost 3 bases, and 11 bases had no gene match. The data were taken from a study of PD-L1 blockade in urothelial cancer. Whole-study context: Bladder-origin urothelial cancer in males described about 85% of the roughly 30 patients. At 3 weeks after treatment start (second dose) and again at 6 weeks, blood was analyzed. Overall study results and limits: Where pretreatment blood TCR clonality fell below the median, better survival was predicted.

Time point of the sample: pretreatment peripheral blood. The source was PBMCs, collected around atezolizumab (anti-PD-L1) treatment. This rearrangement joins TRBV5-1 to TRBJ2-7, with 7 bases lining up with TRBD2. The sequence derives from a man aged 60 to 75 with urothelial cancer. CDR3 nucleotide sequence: TGCGCCAGCAGCTCAGCGGCGGGAGTGATCAACGAGCAGTACTTC. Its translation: CASSSAAGVINEQYF. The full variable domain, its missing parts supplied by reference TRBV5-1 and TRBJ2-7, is KAGVTQTPRYLIKTRGQQVTLSCSPISGHRSVSWYQQTPGQGLQFLFEYFSETQRNKGNFPGRFSGRQFSNSRSEMNVSTLELGDSALYLCASSSAAGVINEQYFGPGTRLTVT.